Reported below is one T cell receptor beta chain. Its antigen is undetermined. The data stem from a study of human T cells and chemical hapten exposure. About the study: Upper inner arm skin measuring about 2 cm by about 2 cm received 2% DPC for sensitization. Predominantly women, the patients had alopecia areata, totalis or universalis. Findings and limits, study-wide: Expanded TCRs grouped into significantly more large CDR3 similarity clusters than controls produced. Alopecia affecting every donor means their immune response may not match healthy people's.

Documented time point: patch test 1, 2 weeks after DPC sensitization. Treatment meaning: therapeutic diphenylcyclopropenone sensitization with weekly scalp DPC. Trimming took 0 bases from V and 13 from J, leaving 29 bases between them. From germline, CDR1 is SGHNT and CDR2 YYREEE (reference sequence). The length of the CDR3 is 18 residues. TCRdb re-analysed the RACE reads in MiXCR, keeping a single row per CDR3 protein. The sample consists of tens of thousands of distinct CDR3 sequences, about 11% of them appearing once. This rearrangement joins TRBV5-4 to TRBJ2-1; tentative D call: TRBD1 (5 bases). The sequencing here drew on whole blood, taken in connection with sensitization to the hapten diphenylcyclopropenone (DPC). This sequence originates from a man aged 35 to 55 with alopecia areata. Some clones in this sample may be carry-over from other donors' samples. In nucleotides, the CDR3 is TGTGCCAGCAGCTTGGAGAGCGCCCCGGGTACTATGGGGCAGGGTCAGTTCTTC. Translating it yields CASSLESAPGTMGQGQFF. Full variable domain (rest looked up from reference TRBV5-4 and TRBJ2-1): ETGVTQSPTHLIKTRGQQVTLRCSSQSGHNTVSWYQQALGQGPQFIFQYYREEENGRGNFPPRFSGLQFPNYSSELNVNALELDDSALYLCASSLESAPGTMGQGQFFGPGTRLTVL.